This TCR beta chain was documented in a study of blood T cells in healthy people across ages. About the research overall: Template switching caught about one barcoded beta molecule for each two T cells. Study-wide points: Greater diversity and more naive CD4+ cells were seen in long-lived donors than in aged donors.

The use of a sample-barcoded 5' primer and a J-beta primer mix characterized a second PCR of 7 to 11 cycles. TCRdb re-called the 5' RACE reads through MiXCR, storing one row per CDR3 protein. The data contain more than 700,000 distinct CDR3 sequences, around 50% of them singletons. The CDR3 runs to 17 residues. The V gene lost 1 base and the J gene lost 4 bases, with 19 bases spanning the gap. The V gene's germline CDR1 is SEHNR and CDR2 FQNEAQ (reference sequence). As concerns this clonotype: Its antigen is not known.

The sequenced sample was blood. V usage is TRBV7-9 and J usage is TRBJ2-5, with D possibly being TRBD2 (5 bases). The clonotype was recovered from a man older than 75 in good health. Written as DNA, the CDR3 is TGTGCCAGCAGCTTAGTGGCAGCGGCCGACGTGGGAGAGACCCAGTACTTC. Its protein product is CASSLVAAADVGETQYF.